This T cell receptor beta chain derives from a study of blood T cell dynamics during melanoma immunotherapy. Study details: Metastatic melanoma patients received first-line pembrolizumab or nivolumab plus ipilimumab.

Trimming pared 6 bases from V and 8 bases from J, leaving 6 bases between. CDR3 length equals 11 residues. The germline V gene encodes CDR1 SGHRS and CDR2 YFSETQ. This clone appeared a few times. Antigen: not known. DNA loading was fixed at 350 ng for all bulk PBMC samples. The protocol was immunoSEQ multiplex PCR, while the TCRdb copy is restricted to in-frame clones and leaves out a portion. The repertoire includes about 11,000 clones, more than 70% of them detected once, and approximately 15% sits in the top ten. Study results and caveats: Disease-control patients' PBMC repertoires became either more clonal or more diverse at W3. It remained unknown if the driving T cell clones were melanoma-specific.

Time point here: week 3, after first cycle of checkpoint inhibitor. Here the sequenced sample was blood, taken from a patient treated with checkpoint blockade. The clonotype originates from a human donor with melanoma. This chain joins TRBV5-1 and TRBJ1-6, with D unresolved. For the CDR3, the DNA is TGCGCCAGCACTTGGCATTCACCCCTCCACTTT. Translation gives CASTWHSPLHF.